These 31 T cell receptor beta chains came from one sample sequenced in a study of T cell responses to AZD1222 COVID-19 vaccine. Only in-frame clones appear in the TCRdb table, and some are missing; sequencing was by immunoSEQ multiplex PCR. Seen here are approximately 170,000 clones, approximately 90% observed once, and the top ten hold about 1%. The specimen comprised peripheral blood, sampled 28 days after the second AZD1222 dose. The receptors were sampled from an adult who received the AZD1222 COVID-19 vaccine.

This clone is a singleton in its sample. This sequence joins TRBV7-3 and TRBJ1-1; D is unresolved. The V end lost 0 bases, the J end lost 3 bases, and 14 bases lay between the germline ends. The germline CDR1 and CDR2 sequences are SGHTA and FQGTGA. The CDR3 is 16 amino acids. The CDR3: CASSLTGSTPYTEAFF. The CDR3 nucleotides are TGTGCCAGCAGCTTAACGGGGAGTACACCCTACACTGAAGCTTTCTTT.

This chain links TRBV6-5 with TRBJ1-3; no definite D call. Trimming pared 7 bases from V and 4 bases from J, leaving 11 bases between. The V gene's germline CDR1 is MNHEY and CDR2 SVGAGI. The CDR3 sequence is 13 residues long. The CDR3 DNA reads TGTGCCAGCATGCGAGTACAGGGAAACACCATATATTTT. Translating gives CASMRVQGNTIYF.

The genes are TRBV3-1 (or the pseudogene TRBV3-2) and TRBJ2-7; D uncertain. Trimming left V 4 bases short and J 6 bases short, with 16 bases between. The CDR3 runs to 14 residues. In germline, CDR1 is LGHDT, CDR2 YNNKEL (reference sequence). The CDR3 protein is CASSPRDIWGEQYF. In DNA, the CDR3 is TGTGCCAGCAGCCCAAGGGATATCTGGGGCGAGCAGTACTTC.

The chain joins TRBV7-9 to TRBJ1-5; D gene unclear. Trimming left V 1 base short and J 5 bases short, with 6 bases between. The CDR3 extends over 13 amino acids. The germline V gene has CDR1 SEHNR and CDR2 FQNEAQ (reference sequence). CDR3 DNA sequence: TGTGCCAGCAGCTTAGACGTAGATCAGCCCCAGCATTTT. Residues: CASSLDVDQPQHF.

This chain uses TRBV3-1 (or the pseudogene TRBV3-2) with TRBJ2-7; D is uncertain. The germline V gene has CDR1 LGHDT and CDR2 YNNKEL (reference sequence). V lost 0 bases and J lost 1, with 10 bases in between. The CDR3 runs to 15 residues. As DNA, the CDR3 is TGTGCCAGCAGCCAAGACGATTCTGGGTCCTACGAGCAGTACTTC. Encoded protein: CASSQDDSGSYEQYF.

This chain joins TRBV9 and TRBJ1-6; TRBD1 aligns across 9 bases. The CDR3 loop spans 14 amino acids. J gave up 14 bases and V 2 bases, and 8 bases lay outside the gene matches. Germline V lookup: CDR1 SGDLS, CDR2 YYNGEE. CDR3 sequence: CASSVGQGDGALHF. The CDR3 DNA follows: TGTGCCAGCAGCGTGGGACAGGGAGATGGGGCCCTCCACTTT.

This chain's CDR3 is CASSPRGQGGAGELFF. The CDR3 DNA sequence: TGCGCCAGCAGTCCAAGAGGACAGGGCGGGGCCGGGGAGCTGTTTTTT. The chain is built from TRBV5-1 and TRBJ2-2; 8 nucleotides agree with TRBD1. This CDR3 spans 16 amino acids. Germline CDR1 reads SGHRS; CDR2 reads YFSETQ. V gave up 5 bases and J gave up 6 bases; unmatched junction bases: 12. Full variable domain (outside the CDR3, taken from reference TRBV5-1 and TRBJ2-2): KAGVTQTPRYLIKTRGQQVTLSCSPISGHRSVSWYQQTPGQGLQFLFEYFSETQRNKGNFPGRFSGRQFSNSRSEMNVSTLELGDSALYLCASSPRGQGGAGELFFGEGSRLTVL.

The chain combines TRBV7-9 with TRBJ1-2; the D is unclear. V gave up 0 bases and J gave up 7 bases, with 15 bases separating them. This CDR3 is 15 amino acids long. Germline V gives CDR1 SEHNR, CDR2 FQNEAQ (reference sequence). The CDR3 protein is CASSLAGWGRGGYTF. In DNA, the CDR3 is TGTGCCAGCAGCTTAGCGGGTTGGGGAAGAGGTGGCTACACCTTC.

The chain joins TRBV9 to TRBJ2-7; 10 positions agree with TRBD2. From germline, CDR1 is SGDLS and CDR2 YYNGEE. With 1 base clipped from V and 0 bases from J, the junction kept 16 bases outside the gene matches. This CDR3 region has 20 residues. The DNA for the CDR3 is TGTGCCAGCAGCGTACCACCCCCCCCTAGCGGGGGCCCGTTCTCCTACGAGCAGTACTTC. Amino acids: CASSVPPPPSGGPFSYEQYF.

CDR3 residues: CASSQGSGGGETQYF. The CDR3 region has the DNA TGTGCCAGCAGCCAGGGTAGCGGGGGAGGAGAGACCCAGTACTTC. The genes are TRBV3-1 (or the pseudogene TRBV3-2) and TRBJ2-5, with 9 positions matching TRBD2. The CDR3 is 15 residues long. The trim removed 3 bases at V and 4 bases at J, leaving 6 bases unmatched. Germline V gene lookup returns CDR1 LGHDT and CDR2 YNNKEL (reference sequence).

The rearrangement links TRBV7-8 to TRBJ1-3, with no clear D. There are 14 residues in the CDR3. Germline CDR1 SGHVS, CDR2 FQNEAQ. V was trimmed by 4 bases and J by 0 bases, leaving 7 bases between them. CDR3 protein: CASSSDISGNTIYF. CDR3 nucleotides: TGTGCCAGCAGCTCAGACATCTCTGGAAACACCATATATTTT.

The chain has TRBV19 and TRBJ2-7; D unclear. Trimming left V 1 base short and J 7 bases short, with 20 bases between. This CDR3 contains 16 residues. Germline V gene sequence: CDR1 LNHDA, CDR2 SQIVND (reference sequence). CDR3 DNA sequence: TGTGCCAGTAGTATAGTCGCAGACCTCACTCGTCGGGAGCAGTACTTC. This codes for CASSIVADLTRREQYF.

The chain uses TRBV6-5 and TRBJ2-7; 10 nucleotides agree with TRBD1. The V gene end was trimmed by 7 bases and the J gene end by 7 bases; junction bases not matched to a gene: 7. CDR1 is MNHEY and CDR2 is SVGAGI in the germline V gene. The CDR3 is 13 amino acids. The CDR3 DNA is TGTGCCAGCATTCGACAGGGGGCGGGAGAGCAGTACTTC. Amino acid sequence: CASIRQGAGEQYF.

The rearrangement uses TRBV7-8 and TRBJ2-1; D unclear. This CDR3 spans 15 amino acids. The V end was cut by 1 base, the J end by 1 base, with 8 bases between. CDR1 is SGHVS, CDR2 FQNEAQ, per germline. CDR3 sequence reads: CASSLGAASYNEQFF. The CDR3 DNA sequence: TGTGCCAGCAGCTTAGGGGCAGCGTCCTACAATGAGCAGTTCTTC.

The rearrangement joins TRBV5-4 to TRBJ1-6, with no clear D. CDR3 length equals 16 residues. V was cut by 3 bases and J by 2 bases, with 12 bases left in between. Germline V lookup: CDR1 SGHNT, CDR2 YYREEE (reference sequence). In DNA, the CDR3 is TGTGCCAGCAGCTCATCCCCAGAAACCTATAATTCACCCCTCCACTTT. Amino acid sequence: CASSSSPETYNSPLHF.

V is TRBV6-5 and J is TRBJ1-3; D uncertain. The CDR3 contains 14 residues. Per germline, CDR1 MNHEY and CDR2 SVGAGI. V lost 2 bases to trimming and J lost 4 bases, with 9 bases between them. The CDR3 DNA follows: TGTGCCAGCAGTTACGGGGATCAGGGAAACACCATATATTTT. This translates into CASSYGDQGNTIYF.

This chain joins TRBV2 and TRBJ1-2; D remains ambiguous. V lost 7 bases to trimming and J lost 4 bases, with 13 bases between them. The germline CDR1 and CDR2 sequences are SNHLY and FYNNEI. The CDR3 runs to 13 residues. The CDR3 sequence: CASIRGSGYGYTF. DNA of the CDR3: TGTGCCAGCATCCGGGGAAGTGGCTATGGCTACACCTTC.

This CDR3 reads CASSLSQLEGFGNQPQHF. DNA of the CDR3: TGCGCCAGCAGCTTGAGTCAGTTGGAAGGATTCGGCAATCAGCCCCAGCATTTT. The chain joins TRBV5-1 to TRBJ1-5; no clear D gene. The CDR3 spans 18 residues. Germline loops: CDR1 SGHRS, CDR2 YFSETQ. V was trimmed by 1 base and J by 2 bases, leaving 19 bases between them.

In this sample, this clone turned up many times. The chain couples TRBV7-9 to TRBJ1-6, with 7 bases lining up with TRBD1. This CDR3 region has 14 residues. Per the germline V gene, CDR1 is SEHNR and CDR2 is FQNEAQ (reference sequence). The V and J ends lost 6 bases and 8 bases, in that order; junction bases with no gene match: 7. This CDR3 is CASSRGTDYSPLHF. For the CDR3, the DNA is TGTGCCAGCAGTCGCGGGACAGACTATTCACCCCTCCACTTT.

This CDR3 reads CASSRQSLNGQLFF. The CDR3 DNA reads as TGTGCCAGCAGCCGACAGTCCCTTAATGGGCAACTGTTTTTT. The chain joins TRBV7-9 to TRBJ1-4, with D possibly TRBD1 on 5 matching bases. From germline, CDR1 is SEHNR and CDR2 FQNEAQ (reference sequence). The CDR3 loop spans 14 amino acids. V was trimmed by 5 bases and J by 12 bases, leaving 19 bases between them.

The CDR3 protein is CASSEGRALSGANVLTF. Written as DNA, the CDR3 is TGTGCCAGCAGTGAAGGGAGGGCCCTCTCTGGGGCCAACGTCCTGACTTTC. V is TRBV6-1 and J is TRBJ2-6; TRBD2 is a possible D gene (6 bases). The V gene lost 1 base and the J gene lost 0 bases, with 10 bases spanning the gap. CDR3 length: 17 amino acids. Germline V gene lookup returns CDR1 MNHNS and CDR2 SASEGT.

CDR3 region: CASSQKGGSTEAFF. Written as DNA, the CDR3 is TGTGCCAGCAGCCAAAAGGGTGGTAGCACTGAAGCTTTCTTT. The chain employs TRBV6-5 and TRBJ1-1; no definite D call. V was clipped by 6 bases and J by 4 bases, with 15 bases between them. This CDR3 has 14 residues. Germline CDR1 reads MNHEY; CDR2 reads SVGAGI.

The rearrangement uses TRBV7-9 and TRBJ2-7; weak D call: TRBD1 (5 bases). CDR1 is SEHNR, CDR2 FQNEAQ, per germline (reference sequence). Trimming cost V 4 bases and J 3 bases, with 7 bases left between them. The CDR3 sequence is 12 residues long. CDR3 loop: CASSSRVYEQYF. CDR3 in DNA: TGTGCCAGCAGCTCCAGGGTCTACGAGCAGTACTTC.

The CDR3: CASRPIPWGNQPQHF. CDR3 nucleotide sequence: TGTGCCAGCAGACCAATTCCATGGGGCAATCAGCCCCAGCATTTT. V gene TRBV6-5 combines with J gene TRBJ1-5, with D hard to call. V dropped 6 bases and J dropped 2 bases, with 14 bases sitting between them. Germline V gene data show CDR1 as MNHEY and CDR2 as SVGAGI. CDR3 length: 15 amino acids.

This chain uses TRBV6-1 with TRBJ2-2; no firm D call. CDR1 and CDR2 (germline): MNHNS, SASEGT. Trimming cost V 1 base and J 3 bases, with 15 bases left between them. The CDR3 is 17 residues long. CDR3 sequence reads: CASSEGQDTAYTGELFF. CDR3 DNA: TGTGCCAGCAGTGAAGGACAAGACACTGCCTACACCGGGGAGCTGTTTTTT.

This chain links TRBV7-8 with TRBJ1-4, with TRBD1 matching 7 bases. With 1 base clipped from V and 8 bases from J, the junction kept 19 bases outside the gene matches. This CDR3 comprises 19 residues. Germline CDR1 reads SGHVS; CDR2 reads FQNEAQ. CDR3 nucleotides: TGTGCCAGCAGCTTAGAAAGGAGGTCAGGGGGTTGGGGAAGAGAAAAACTGTTTTTT. Translated, it gives CASSLERRSGGWGREKLFF.

The chain joins TRBV7-9 to TRBJ2-1, with D possibly being TRBD2 (6 bases). CDR3 size: 12 residues. V dropped 3 bases and J dropped 10 bases, with 10 bases sitting between them. Per the germline V gene, CDR1 is SEHNR and CDR2 is FQNEAQ (reference sequence). DNA for the CDR3: TGTGCCAGCAGCTTCCTAGCGAAGGAGCAGTTCTTC. It yields the protein CASSFLAKEQFF.

The J gene is TRBJ1-2, the V gene TRBV3-1 (or the pseudogene TRBV3-2); D uncertain. Looked up from germline, CDR1 is LGHDT and CDR2 is YNNKEL (reference sequence). CDR3 length equals 16 residues. V lost 1 base and J 4 bases, leaving 16 bases between the germline ends. CDR3 region: CASSQGLVGFTYGYTF. For the CDR3, the DNA is TGTGCCAGCAGCCAAGGTTTGGTAGGCTTCACCTATGGCTACACCTTC.

The sample holds one count of this clone. The chain links TRBV5-5 to TRBJ2-3; 10 nucleotides align to TRBD2. Germline V gene data show CDR1 as SGHKS and CDR2 as YYEKEE (reference sequence). The CDR3 covers 17 residues. The junction had 10 bases not matched to a gene; V was cut back by 4 bases and J by 2 bases. The CDR3 sequence: CASSPLRGLALTDTQYF. In DNA, the CDR3 is TGTGCCAGCAGCCCCCTAAGGGGACTAGCGCTCACAGATACGCAGTATTTT.

The V gene is TRBV7-9, the J gene TRBJ2-6; a possible D gene is TRBD2 (6 bases). This CDR3 region has 17 residues. Trimming took 5 bases from V and 0 from J, leaving 14 bases between them. Germline CDR1 and CDR2: SEHNR and FQNEAQ (reference sequence). The DNA for the CDR3 is TGTGCCAGCAGCCCCCGGGGGTACGGCTCTGGGGCCAACGTCCTGACTTTC. Translating gives CASSPRGYGSGANVLTF.

This clone was recorded a few times. V and J are TRBV7-8 and TRBJ2-7, with TRBD1 identical over 9 bases. V lost 4 bases to trimming and J lost 12 bases; unmatched junction nucleotides: 13. Germline V gives CDR1 SGHVS, CDR2 FQNEAQ. The CDR3 runs 14 residues. The CDR3 here is CASSSGQGLRFGYF. The CDR3 DNA is TGTGCCAGCAGCTCGGGACAGGGCCTAAGGTTTGGGTACTTC.